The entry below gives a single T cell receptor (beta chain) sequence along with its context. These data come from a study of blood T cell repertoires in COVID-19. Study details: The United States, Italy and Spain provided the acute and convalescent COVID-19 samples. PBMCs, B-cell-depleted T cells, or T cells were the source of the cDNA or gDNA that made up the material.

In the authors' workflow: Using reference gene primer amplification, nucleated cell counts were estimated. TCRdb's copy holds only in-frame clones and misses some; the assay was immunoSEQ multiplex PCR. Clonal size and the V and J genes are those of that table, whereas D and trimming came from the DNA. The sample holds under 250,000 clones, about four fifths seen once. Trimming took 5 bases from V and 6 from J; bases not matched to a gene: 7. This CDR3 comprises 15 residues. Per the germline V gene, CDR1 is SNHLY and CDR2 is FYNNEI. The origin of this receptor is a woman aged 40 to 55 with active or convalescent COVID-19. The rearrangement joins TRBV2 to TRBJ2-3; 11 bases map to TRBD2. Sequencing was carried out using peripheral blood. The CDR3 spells CASSQIAGGPDTQYF. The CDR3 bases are TGTGCCAGCAGTCAAATAGCGGGGGGGCCGGATACGCAGTATTTT.